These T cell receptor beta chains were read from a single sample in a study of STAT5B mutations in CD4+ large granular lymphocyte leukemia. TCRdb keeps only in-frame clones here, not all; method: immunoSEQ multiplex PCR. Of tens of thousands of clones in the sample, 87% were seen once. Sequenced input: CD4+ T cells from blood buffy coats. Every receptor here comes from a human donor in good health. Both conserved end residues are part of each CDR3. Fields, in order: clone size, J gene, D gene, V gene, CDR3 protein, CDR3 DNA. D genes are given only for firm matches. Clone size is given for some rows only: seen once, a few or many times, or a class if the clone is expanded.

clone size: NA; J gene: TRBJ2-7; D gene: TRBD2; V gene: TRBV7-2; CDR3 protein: CASSLRGDSYEQYF; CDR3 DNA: TGTGCCAGCAGCCTTCGGGGGGACTCCTACGAGCAGTACTTC
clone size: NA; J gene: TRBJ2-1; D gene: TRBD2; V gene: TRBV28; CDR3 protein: CASSSPTSGHNEQFF; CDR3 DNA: TGTGCCAGCAGTTCCCCGACTAGCGGGCACAATGAGCAGTTCTTC
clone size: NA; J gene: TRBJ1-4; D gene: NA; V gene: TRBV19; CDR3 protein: CASSRGLATNEKLFF; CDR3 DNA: TGTGCCAGTAGTAGGGGCCTAGCAACTAATGAAAAACTGTTTTTT
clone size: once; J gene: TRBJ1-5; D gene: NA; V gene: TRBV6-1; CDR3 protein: CASSEVSSNQPQHF; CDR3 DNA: TGTGCCAGCAGTGAAGTCTCGAGCAATCAGCCCCAGCATTTT
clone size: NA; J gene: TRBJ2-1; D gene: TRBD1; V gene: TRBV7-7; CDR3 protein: CASSLGTGLDEQFF; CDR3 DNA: TGTGCCAGCAGCTTAGGGACAGGGTTGGATGAGCAGTTCTTC
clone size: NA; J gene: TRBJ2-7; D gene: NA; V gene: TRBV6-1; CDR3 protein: CASSAEGGRGAYEQYF; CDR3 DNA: TGTGCCAGCAGTGCCGAGGGCGGGCGGGGAGCCTACGAGCAGTACTTC
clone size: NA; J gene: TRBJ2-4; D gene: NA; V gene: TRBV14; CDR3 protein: CASSPPRTSLAKNIQYF; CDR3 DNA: TGTGCCAGCAGCCCTCCGAGGACATCTCTAGCCAAAAACATTCAGTACTTC
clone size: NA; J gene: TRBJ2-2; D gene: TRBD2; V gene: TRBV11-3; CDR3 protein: CASSPSGTSTGELFF; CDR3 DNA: TGTGCCAGCAGCCCCAGCGGGACTAGCACCGGGGAGCTGTTTTTT
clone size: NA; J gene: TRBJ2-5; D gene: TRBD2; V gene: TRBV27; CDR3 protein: CASSLKASGRQETQYF; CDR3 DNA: TGTGCCAGCAGTTTAAAGGCTAGCGGGAGACAAGAGACCCAGTACTTC
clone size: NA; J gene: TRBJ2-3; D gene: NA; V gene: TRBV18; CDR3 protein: CASSPDREGDTQYF; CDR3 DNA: TGTGCCAGCTCACCCGACAGGGAGGGGGATACGCAGTATTTT
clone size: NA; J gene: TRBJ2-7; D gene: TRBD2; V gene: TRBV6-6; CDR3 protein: CASNTLAGGNYEQYF; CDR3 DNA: TGTGCCAGCAACACTCTAGCGGGAGGGAATTACGAGCAGTACTTC
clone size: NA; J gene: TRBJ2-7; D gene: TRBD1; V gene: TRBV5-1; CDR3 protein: CASSLGQGVGEQYF; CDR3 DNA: TGCGCCAGCAGCTTGGGACAGGGGGTTGGAGAGCAGTACTTC
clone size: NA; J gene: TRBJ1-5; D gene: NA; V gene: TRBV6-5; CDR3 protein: CASSLGRGNQPQHF; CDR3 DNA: TGTGCCAGCAGTTTAGGGAGGGGCAATCAGCCCCAGCATTTT
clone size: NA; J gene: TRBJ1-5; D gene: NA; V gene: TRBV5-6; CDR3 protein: CASSLGAGPQHF; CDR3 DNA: TGTGCCAGCAGCTTGGGCGCGGGGCCCCAGCATTTT
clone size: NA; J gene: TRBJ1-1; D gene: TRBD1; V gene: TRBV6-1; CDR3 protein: CASSHLGQGHTEAFF; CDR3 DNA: TGTGCCAGCAGCCATTTGGGACAGGGTCACACTGAAGCTTTCTTT
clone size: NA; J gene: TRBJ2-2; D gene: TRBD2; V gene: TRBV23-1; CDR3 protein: CASSQGAGTSGSAGELFF; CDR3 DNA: TGCGCCAGCAGTCAGGGAGCCGGGACTAGCGGATCGGCCGGGGAGCTGTTTTTT
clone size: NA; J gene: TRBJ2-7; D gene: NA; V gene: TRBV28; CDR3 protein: CASSPRWGEQYF; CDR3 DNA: TGTGCCAGCAGCCCGAGGTGGGGAGAGCAGTACTTC
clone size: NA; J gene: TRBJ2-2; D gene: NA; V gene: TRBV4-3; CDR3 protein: CASSQEAQNTGELFF; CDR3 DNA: TGCGCCAGCAGCCAAGAAGCACAGAACACCGGGGAGCTGTTTTTT
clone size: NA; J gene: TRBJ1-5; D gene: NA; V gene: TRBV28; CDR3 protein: CASRIAGFYSNQPQHF; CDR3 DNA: TGTGCCAGCAGGATAGCCGGGTTTTATAGCAATCAGCCCCAGCATTTT
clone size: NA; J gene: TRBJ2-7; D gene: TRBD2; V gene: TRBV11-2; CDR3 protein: CASSPRLAGDYEQYF; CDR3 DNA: TGTGCCAGCAGCCCCCGACTAGCGGGAGACTACGAGCAGTACTTC
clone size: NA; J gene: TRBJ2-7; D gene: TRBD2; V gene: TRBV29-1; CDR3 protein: CSVRTSGTNEQYF; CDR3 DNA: TGCAGCGTCCGGACTAGCGGGACCAACGAGCAGTACTTC
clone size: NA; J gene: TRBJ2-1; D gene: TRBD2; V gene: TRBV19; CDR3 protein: CASSYAGGADNEQFF; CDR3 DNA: TGTGCCAGTAGCTACGCGGGAGGGGCAGACAATGAGCAGTTCTTC
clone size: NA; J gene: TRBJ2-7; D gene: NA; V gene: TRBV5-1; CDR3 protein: CASSWGSTDYEQYF; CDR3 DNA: TGCGCCAGCAGCTGGGGATCGACAGATTACGAGCAGTACTTC
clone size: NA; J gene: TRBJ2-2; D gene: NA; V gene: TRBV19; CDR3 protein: CASSERSGELFF; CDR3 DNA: TGTGCCAGTAGCGAGCGTTCCGGGGAGCTGTTTTTT
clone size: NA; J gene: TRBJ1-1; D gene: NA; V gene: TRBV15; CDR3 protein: CATSQGSQGDAFF; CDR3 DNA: TGTGCCACCAGCCAGGGGTCACAGGGCGATGCTTTCTTT
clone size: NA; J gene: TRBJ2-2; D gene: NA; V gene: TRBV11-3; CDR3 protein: CASSLGVRGASGELFF; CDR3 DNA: TGTGCCAGCAGCTTAGGAGTCCGGGGGGCCTCCGGGGAGCTGTTTTTT
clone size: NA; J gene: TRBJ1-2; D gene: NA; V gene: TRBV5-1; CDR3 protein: CASSDGQNYGYTF; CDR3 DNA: TGCGCCAGCAGCGACGGACAGAACTATGGCTACACCTTC
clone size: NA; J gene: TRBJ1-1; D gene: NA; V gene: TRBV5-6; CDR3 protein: CASSLDLRPEAFF; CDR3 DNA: TGTGCCAGCAGCTTGGACCTCAGGCCTGAAGCTTTCTTT
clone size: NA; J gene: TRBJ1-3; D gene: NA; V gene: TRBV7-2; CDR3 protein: CASSSGTRQTSSGNTIYF; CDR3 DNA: TGTGCCAGCAGCTCGGGAACCCGACAGACGTCCTCTGGAAACACCATATATTTT
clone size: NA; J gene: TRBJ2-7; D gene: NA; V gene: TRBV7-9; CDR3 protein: CASSLGPHEQYF; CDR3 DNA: TGTGCCAGCAGCTTAGGCCCCCACGAGCAGTACTTC
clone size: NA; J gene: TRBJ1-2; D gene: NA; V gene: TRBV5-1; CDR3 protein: CASSRASPTGYTF; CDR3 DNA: TGCGCCAGCAGCCGGGCCTCCCCAACTGGCTACACCTTC
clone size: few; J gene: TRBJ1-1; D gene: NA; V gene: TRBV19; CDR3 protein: CASSIGHYTEAFF; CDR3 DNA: TGTGCCAGTAGTATAGGACACTACACTGAAGCTTTCTTT
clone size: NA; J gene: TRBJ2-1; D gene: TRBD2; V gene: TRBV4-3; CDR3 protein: CASSKLAGGLRDNEQFF; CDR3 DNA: TGCGCCAGCAGCAAACTAGCGGGAGGGCTCAGGGACAATGAGCAGTTCTTC
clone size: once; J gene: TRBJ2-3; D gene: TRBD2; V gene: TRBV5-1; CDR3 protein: CASSAGTSGRGDTQYF; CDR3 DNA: TGCGCCAGCAGCGCCGGGACTAGCGGGAGGGGAGATACGCAGTATTTT
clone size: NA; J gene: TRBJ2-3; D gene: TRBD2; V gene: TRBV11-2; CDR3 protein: CASSLVGIAGAADTQYF; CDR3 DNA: TGTGCCAGCAGCTTAGTTGGGATAGCGGGAGCTGCAGATACGCAGTATTTT
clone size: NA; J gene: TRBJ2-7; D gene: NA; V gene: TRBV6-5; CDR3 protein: CASSPGSPYEQYF; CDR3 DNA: TGTGCCAGCAGTCCCGGGTCTCCCTACGAGCAGTACTTC
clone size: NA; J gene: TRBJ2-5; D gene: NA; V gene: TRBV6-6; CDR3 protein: CASSYAGQETQYF; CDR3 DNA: TGTGCCAGCAGTTACGCAGGCCAAGAGACCCAGTACTTC
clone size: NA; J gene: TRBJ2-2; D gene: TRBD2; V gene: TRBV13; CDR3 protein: CASSPGLAGGRRRTGELFF; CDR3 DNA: TGTGCCAGCAGCCCCGGACTAGCGGGAGGGAGAAGAAGGACCGGGGAGCTGTTTTTT
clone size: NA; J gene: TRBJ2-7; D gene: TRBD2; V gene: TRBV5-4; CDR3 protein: CASSFLSGGTYEQYF; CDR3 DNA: TGTGCCAGCAGCTTTCTTTCGGGGGGAACCTACGAGCAGTACTTC
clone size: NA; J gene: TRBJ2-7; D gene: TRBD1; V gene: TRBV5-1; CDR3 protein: CASSPNPTGQVYEQYF; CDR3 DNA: TGCGCCAGCAGCCCTAACCCCACGGGACAGGTCTACGAGCAGTACTTC
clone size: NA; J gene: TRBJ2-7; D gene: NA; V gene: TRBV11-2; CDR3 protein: CASSPRSSYEQYF; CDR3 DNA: TGTGCCAGCAGCCCCCGTAGCTCCTACGAGCAGTACTTC
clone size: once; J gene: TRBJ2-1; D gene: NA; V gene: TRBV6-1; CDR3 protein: CASSGTMSSYNEQFF; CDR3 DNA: TGTGCCAGCAGTGGGACTATGAGCTCCTACAATGAGCAGTTCTTC
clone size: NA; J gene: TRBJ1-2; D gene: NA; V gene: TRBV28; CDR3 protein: CASSYRDGYTF; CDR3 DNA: TGTGCCAGCAGTTATAGGGATGGCTACACCTTC
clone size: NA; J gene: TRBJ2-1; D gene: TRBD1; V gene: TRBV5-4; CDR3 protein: CASSLRQGVGEQFF; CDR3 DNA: TGTGCCAGCAGCTTGCGACAGGGGGTTGGTGAGCAGTTCTTC
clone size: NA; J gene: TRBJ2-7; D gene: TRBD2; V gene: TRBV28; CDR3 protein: CASSLLSGGTYEQYF; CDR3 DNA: TGTGCCAGCAGTTTACTGTCGGGAGGGACCTACGAGCAGTACTTC
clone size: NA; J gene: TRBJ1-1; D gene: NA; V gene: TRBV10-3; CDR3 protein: CAISESRQGRTEAFF; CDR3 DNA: TGTGCCATCAGTGAGTCTCGGCAGGGGAGAACTGAAGCTTTCTTT
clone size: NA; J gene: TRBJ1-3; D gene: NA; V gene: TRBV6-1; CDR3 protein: CASSEGSSGNTIYF; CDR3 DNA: TGTGCCAGCAGTGAAGGGAGCTCTGGAAACACCATATATTTT
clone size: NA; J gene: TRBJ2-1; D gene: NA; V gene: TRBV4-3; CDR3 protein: CASSQPGGAFDEQFF; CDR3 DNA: TGCGCCAGCAGCCAACCTGGAGGTGCGTTCGATGAGCAGTTCTTC
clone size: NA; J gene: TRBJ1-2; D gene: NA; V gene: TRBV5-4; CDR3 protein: CASSGGADGYTF; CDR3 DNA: TGTGCCAGCAGCGGGGGGGCGGATGGCTACACCTTC
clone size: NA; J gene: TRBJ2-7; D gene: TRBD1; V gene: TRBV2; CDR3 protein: CASSTTGIPYEQYF; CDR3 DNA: TGTGCCAGCAGTACGACAGGGATCCCCTACGAGCAGTACTTC
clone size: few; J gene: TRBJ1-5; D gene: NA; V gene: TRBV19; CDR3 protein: CASSIPGAGIQPQHF; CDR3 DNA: TGTGCCAGTAGTATCCCGGGGGCGGGTATTCAGCCCCAGCATTTT
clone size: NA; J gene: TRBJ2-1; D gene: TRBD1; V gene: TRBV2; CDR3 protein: CASSASDRVNEQFF; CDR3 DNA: TGTGCCAGCAGTGCCTCGGACAGGGTCAATGAGCAGTTCTTC
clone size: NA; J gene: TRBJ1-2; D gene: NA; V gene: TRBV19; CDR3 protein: CASSANRVANYGYTF; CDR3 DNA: TGTGCCAGTAGTGCCAACAGGGTCGCTAACTATGGCTACACCTTC
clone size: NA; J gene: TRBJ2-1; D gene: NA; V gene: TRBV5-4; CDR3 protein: CASSPFPPGGPNEQFF; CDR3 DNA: TGTGCCAGCAGCCCGTTTCCCCCCGGGGGACCCAATGAGCAGTTCTTC